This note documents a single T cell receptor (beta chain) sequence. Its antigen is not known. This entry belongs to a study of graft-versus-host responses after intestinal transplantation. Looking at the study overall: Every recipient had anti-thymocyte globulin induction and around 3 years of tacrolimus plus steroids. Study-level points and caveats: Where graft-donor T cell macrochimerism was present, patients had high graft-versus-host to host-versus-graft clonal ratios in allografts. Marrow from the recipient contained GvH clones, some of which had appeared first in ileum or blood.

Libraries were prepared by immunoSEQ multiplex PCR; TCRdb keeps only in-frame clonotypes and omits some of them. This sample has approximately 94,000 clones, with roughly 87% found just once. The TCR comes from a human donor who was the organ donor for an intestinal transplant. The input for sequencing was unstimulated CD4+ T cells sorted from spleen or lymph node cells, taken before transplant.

CDR3 residues: CASSAGLAGVSYEQYF. The CDR3 DNA sequence: TGTGCCAGCAGCGCCGGACTAGCGGGGGTCTCCTACGAGCAGTACTTC. V and J are TRBV11-1 and TRBJ2-7; 13 bases map to TRBD2. Germline trimming cut 5 bases from V and 0 bases from J; bases unmatched to any gene: 4. Looked up from germline, CDR1 is SGHAT and CDR2 is FQDESV (reference sequence). The CDR3 is made up of 16 amino acids.